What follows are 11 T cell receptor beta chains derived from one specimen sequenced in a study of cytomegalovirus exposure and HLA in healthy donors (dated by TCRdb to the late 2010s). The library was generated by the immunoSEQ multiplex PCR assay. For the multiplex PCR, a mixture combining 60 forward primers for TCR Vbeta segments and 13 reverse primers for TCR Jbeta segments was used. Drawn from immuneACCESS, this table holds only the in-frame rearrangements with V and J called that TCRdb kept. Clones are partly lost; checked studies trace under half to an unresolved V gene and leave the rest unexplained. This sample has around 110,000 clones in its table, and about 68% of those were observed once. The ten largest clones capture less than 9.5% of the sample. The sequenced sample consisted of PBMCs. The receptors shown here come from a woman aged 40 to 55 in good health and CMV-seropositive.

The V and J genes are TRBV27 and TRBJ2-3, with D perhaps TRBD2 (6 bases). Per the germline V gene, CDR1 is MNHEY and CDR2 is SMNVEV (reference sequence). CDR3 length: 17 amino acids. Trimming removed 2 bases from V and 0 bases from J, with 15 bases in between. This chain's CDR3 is CASSLEASEESTDTQYF. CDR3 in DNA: TGTGCCAGCAGTTTAGAGGCTAGCGAGGAGAGCACAGATACGCAGTATTTT.

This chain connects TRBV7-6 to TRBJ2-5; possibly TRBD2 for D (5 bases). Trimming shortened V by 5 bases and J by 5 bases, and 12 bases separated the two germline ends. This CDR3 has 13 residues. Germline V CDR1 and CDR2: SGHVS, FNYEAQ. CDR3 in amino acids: CASSETWTETQYF. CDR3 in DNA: TGTGCCAGCAGCGAGACGTGGACTGAGACCCAGTACTTC.

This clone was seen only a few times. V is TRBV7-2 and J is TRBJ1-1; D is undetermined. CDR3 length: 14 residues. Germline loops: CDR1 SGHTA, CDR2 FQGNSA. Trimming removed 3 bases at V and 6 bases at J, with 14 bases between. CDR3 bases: TGTGCCAGCAGCTTCCAGGAGGATAGCGCTGAAGCTTTCTTT. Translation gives CASSFQEDSAEAFF.

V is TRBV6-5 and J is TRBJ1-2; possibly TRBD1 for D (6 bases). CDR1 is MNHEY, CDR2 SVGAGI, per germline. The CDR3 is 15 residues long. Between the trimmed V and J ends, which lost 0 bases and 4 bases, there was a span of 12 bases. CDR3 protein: CASSYSETGSYGYTF. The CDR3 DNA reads TGTGCCAGCAGTTACTCGGAGACAGGAAGCTATGGCTACACCTTC.

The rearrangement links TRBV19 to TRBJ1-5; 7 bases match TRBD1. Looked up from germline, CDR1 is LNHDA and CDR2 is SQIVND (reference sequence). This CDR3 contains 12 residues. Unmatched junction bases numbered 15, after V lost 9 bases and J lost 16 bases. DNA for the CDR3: TGTGCCAGCGAGTCAGGGGGGCGATATCTTCATTTT. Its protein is CASESGGRYLHF.

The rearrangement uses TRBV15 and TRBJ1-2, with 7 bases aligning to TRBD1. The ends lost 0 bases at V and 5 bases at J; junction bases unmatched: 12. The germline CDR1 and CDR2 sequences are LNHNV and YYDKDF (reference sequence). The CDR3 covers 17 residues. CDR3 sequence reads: CATSRDVGGGTDYGYTF. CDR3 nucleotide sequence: TGTGCCACCAGCAGAGATGTCGGGGGCGGGACAGATTATGGCTACACCTTC.

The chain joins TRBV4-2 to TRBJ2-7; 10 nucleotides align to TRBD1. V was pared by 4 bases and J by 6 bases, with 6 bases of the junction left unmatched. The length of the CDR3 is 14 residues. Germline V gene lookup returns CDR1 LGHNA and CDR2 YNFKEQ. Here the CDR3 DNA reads TGTGCCAGCAGCCGAGGGACAGGGGTTGGCGAGCAGTACTTC. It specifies CASSRGTGVGEQYF.

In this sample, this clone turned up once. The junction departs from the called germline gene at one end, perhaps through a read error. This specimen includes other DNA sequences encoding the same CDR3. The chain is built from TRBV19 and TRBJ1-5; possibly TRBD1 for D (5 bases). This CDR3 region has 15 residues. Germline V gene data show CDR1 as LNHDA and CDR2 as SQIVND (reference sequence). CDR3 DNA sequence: TGTGCCAGTAGCACTACAGGAGTTCGGAATCAACCCCAGCATTTT. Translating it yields CASSTTGVRNQPQHF. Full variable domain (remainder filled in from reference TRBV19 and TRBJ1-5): DGGITQSPKYLFRKEGQNVTLSCEQNLNHDAMYWYRQDPGQGLRLIYYSQIVNDFQKGDIAEGYSVSREKKESFPLTVTSAQKNPTAFYLCASSTTGVRNQPQHFGDGTRLSIL.

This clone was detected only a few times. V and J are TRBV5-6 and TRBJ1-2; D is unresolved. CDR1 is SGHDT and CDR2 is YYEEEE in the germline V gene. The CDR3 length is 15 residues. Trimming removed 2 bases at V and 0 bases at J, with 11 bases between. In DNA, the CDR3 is TGTGCCAGCAGCTTTTTGGAGGGCACTAACTATGGCTACACCTTC. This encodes CASSFLEGTNYGYTF.

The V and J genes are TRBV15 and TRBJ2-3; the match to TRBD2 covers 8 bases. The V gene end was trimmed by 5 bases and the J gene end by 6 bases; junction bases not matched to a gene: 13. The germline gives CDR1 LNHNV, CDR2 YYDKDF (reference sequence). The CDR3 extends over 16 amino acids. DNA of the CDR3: TGTGCCACCAGCCGATCGGGGCCCCGGGGGGGGGATACGCAGTATTTT. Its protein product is CATSRSGPRGGDTQYF. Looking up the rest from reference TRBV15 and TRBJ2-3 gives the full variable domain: DAMVIQNPRYQVTQFGKPVTLSCSQTLNHNVMYWYQQKSSQAPKLLFHYYDKDFNNEADTPDNFQSRRPNTSFCFLDIRSPGLGDTAMYLCATSRSGPRGGDTQYFGPGTRLTVL.

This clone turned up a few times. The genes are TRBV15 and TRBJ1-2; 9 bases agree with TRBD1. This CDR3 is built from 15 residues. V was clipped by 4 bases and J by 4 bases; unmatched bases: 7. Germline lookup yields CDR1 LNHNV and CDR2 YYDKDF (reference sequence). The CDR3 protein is CATSKGRDRVYGYTF. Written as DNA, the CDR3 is TGTGCCACCAGCAAGGGAAGGGACAGGGTCTATGGCTACACCTTC.